The T cell receptor beta chain under discussion was sequenced for a study of CD4 and CD8 cells across lung adenocarcinoma regions. The patients had localized lung adenocarcinoma, a non-small cell subtype. In germline, CDR1 is SGHRS, CDR2 YFSETQ. The CDR3 sequence is 13 residues long. V was clipped by 3 bases and J by 3 bases, with 7 bases between them. MiXCR, run by TCRdb on the PCR reads, gives a single entry per CDR3 protein. The profile covers about 7,500 distinct CDR3 sequences, with around 53% appearing a single time and roughly 97% taken by the ten largest. The source material was CD8+ T cells from the center of a lung tumor. The genes are TRBV5-1 and TRBJ2-1; D gene unclear. The clonotype was recovered from a male donor with lung adenocarcinoma. The CD4 and CD8 labels of this study may be unreliable. The CDR3 reads CASSSSRYNEQFF. CDR3 DNA sequence: TGCGCCAGCAGCTCCTCACGCTACAATGAGCAGTTCTTC.